This TCR beta chain was identified in a study of blood T cell repertoires in COVID-19. V was pared by 6 bases and J by 3 bases, with 11 bases between. Germline CDR1 and CDR2: SGHDT and YYEEEE. This CDR3 has 13 amino acids. Original processing notes: The authors estimated nucleated cell counts from reference gene primer amplification. Some clones are missing from TCRdb's copy, which holds only in-frame ones; the method was immunoSEQ multiplex PCR. That table supplies the V and J calls and clone size; D and trimming were determined from the DNA. The data hold fewer than 350,000 clones, with roughly nine tenths observed a single time.

The genes are TRBV5-6 and TRBJ2-3; tentative D call: TRBD2 (5 bases). The sequencing sample was made of peripheral blood. The TCR sequence derives from a woman in her twenties or thirties with COVID-19, enrolled during active disease. The chain's CDR3 is CASTHRGTDTQYF. CDR3 nucleotide sequence: TGTGCCAGCACCCACCGAGGGACAGATACGCAGTATTTT.